This entry lists 9 T cell receptor beta chains sequenced from one sample in a study of T cell responses to AZD1222 COVID-19 vaccine. The method was immunoSEQ multiplex PCR; TCRdb's version includes in-frame clones alone and lacks a portion of them. The sample holds 70,000 or so clones, 88% seen once. The material sequenced was peripheral blood, taken on day 0 of AZD1222 vaccination. The receptors were sampled from an adult in good health.

V gene TRBV27 combines with J gene TRBJ2-7; 9 bases line up with TRBD2. This CDR3 is built from 15 residues. The V and J ends lost 0 bases and 4 bases, in that order; junction bases with no gene match: 4. Germline-derived CDR1 and CDR2 are MNHEY and SMNVEV (reference sequence). Written as DNA, the CDR3 is TGTGCCAGCAGTTTATCGGCGGGGGGGCATTACGAGCAGTACTTC. Translating gives CASSLSAGGHYEQYF.

The genes are TRBV6-5 and TRBJ2-1; 12 nucleotides line up with TRBD2. Trimming removed 6 bases from V and 10 bases from J; junction bases left unmatched: 10. CDR3 size: 15 residues. Germline V gene lookup returns CDR1 MNHEY and CDR2 SVGAGI. CDR3 sequence (DNA): TGTGCCAGCAGCCGGCGGACTAGCGGGATTGACGAGCAGTTCTTC. Amino acid sequence: CASSRRTSGIDEQFF.

The V call is TRBV5-4, the J call TRBJ2-1; 7 bases line up with TRBD2. The CDR3 sequence is 16 residues long. With 0 bases clipped from V and 2 bases from J, the junction kept 5 bases outside the gene matches. Germline loops: CDR1 SGHNT, CDR2 YYREEE (reference sequence). DNA of the CDR3: TGTGCCAGCAGCTTGGGTGCGGGAGCTACCTACAATGAGCAGTTCTTC. This translates into CASSLGAGATYNEQFF. Full variable domain (rest looked up from reference TRBV5-4 and TRBJ2-1): ETGVTQSPTHLIKTRGQQVTLRCSSQSGHNTVSWYQQALGQGPQFIFQYYREEENGRGNFPPRFSGLQFPNYSSELNVNALELDDSALYLCASSLGAGATYNEQFFGPGTRLTVL.

This chain connects TRBV7-9 to TRBJ2-1; tentative D call: TRBD2 (6 bases). Trimming left V 5 bases short and J 1 base short, with 9 bases between. Per the germline V gene, CDR1 is SEHNR and CDR2 is FQNEAQ (reference sequence). The CDR3 is 14 residues long. In DNA form, the CDR3 reads TGTGCCAGCAGCGCGGGACGGTCCTACAATGAGCAGTTCTTC. It encodes CASSAGRSYNEQFF.

The V call is TRBV30, the J call TRBJ1-1; D unclear. V was clipped by 2 bases and J by 5 bases, with 6 bases between them. Germline V lookup: CDR1 GTSNPN, CDR2 SVGIG (reference sequence). The CDR3 has 11 amino acids. CDR3 region: CAWSRVTEAFF. DNA of the CDR3: TGTGCCTGGAGTAGAGTTACTGAAGCTTTCTTT.

V is TRBV10-3 and J is TRBJ2-7; D is possibly TRBD1 (6 bases). CDR3 size: 12 residues. V lost 7 bases, J lost 0 bases, and 7 bases lay in between. Germline lookup yields CDR1 ENHRY and CDR2 SYGVKD. CDR3 region: CAITDSSYEQYF. Here the CDR3 DNA reads TGTGCCATCACGGACAGCTCCTACGAGCAGTACTTC.

The gene calls are TRBV6-5 and TRBJ1-5; 9 bases fit TRBD1. Germline V gives CDR1 MNHEY, CDR2 SVGAGI. The CDR3 is 15 amino acids. Trimming removed 11 bases from V and 3 bases from J; junction bases left unmatched: 11. The CDR3 coding sequence is TGTGCCGGGGCGACAGGGGGATCGAACAATCAGCCCCAGCATTTT. This encodes CAGATGGSNNQPQHF.

This chain uses TRBV19 with TRBJ2-1; tentative D call: TRBD1 (7 bases). CDR3 length: 14 residues. V was shortened by 5 bases and J by 5 bases, with 13 bases between the two germline ends. Germline CDR1 LNHDA, CDR2 SQIVND (reference sequence). Here the CDR3 reads CASSLPGGHNEQFF. DNA for the CDR3: TGTGCCAGTAGTCTTCCAGGGGGGCACAATGAGCAGTTCTTC. Filled out from reference TRBV19 and TRBJ2-1, the complete variable domain reads DGGITQSPKYLFRKEGQNVTLSCEQNLNHDAMYWYRQDPGQGLRLIYYSQIVNDFQKGDIAEGYSVSREKKESFPLTVTSAQKNPTAFYLCASSLPGGHNEQFFGPGTRLTVL.

The gene calls are TRBV28 and TRBJ2-7; maybe TRBD1 (6 bases). CDR3 length: 15 residues. V dropped 2 bases and J dropped 3 bases, with 14 bases sitting between them. Germline V gene lookup returns CDR1 MDHEN and CDR2 SYDVKM. The CDR3 protein is CASSLAGTTNYEQYF. The CDR3 bases are TGTGCCAGCAGTTTAGCCGGGACAACCAACTACGAGCAGTACTTC.